The 7 T cell receptor beta chains in this list originate from one sample, sequenced in a study of neurological immune-mediated disorders (dated by TCRdb to between 2018 and 2020). Library method: 5' RACE. TCRdb records Illumina HiSeq 2500 as the sequencer. The public sequencing data were trimmed at Q25 with fastp and processed into clonotypes with MiXCR by TCRdb, which kept only in-frame beta chains. Here each entry gathers all rows of one CDR3 protein and keeps the most common genes and DNA. A total of roughly 29,000 distinct CDR3 sequences appear in this sample, roughly a quarter of them only once. 25% to 30% of the sample lies in the top ten. Material for sequencing was CD4+ T cells from blood. These receptors all stem from a middle-aged man with HTLV-1-associated myelopathy (HAM/TSP).

The V call is TRBV5-1, the J call TRBJ1-2; D gene ambiguous. CDR1 SGHRS and CDR2 YFSETQ come from the germline V gene. This CDR3 region has 13 residues. Trimming cost V 0 bases and J 2 bases, with 5 bases left between them. For the CDR3, the DNA is TGCGCCAGCAGCTTGGGTACAAACTATGGCTACACCTTC. Encoded protein: CASSLGTNYGYTF.

This clonotype was observed many times. The genes are TRBV6-5 and TRBJ2-2, with a weak D call TRBD2 (6 bases). The CDR3 extends over 14 amino acids. The germline V and J ends were trimmed by 9 bases and 1 base, with 12 bases remaining between them. CDR1 MNHEY and CDR2 SVGAGI come from the germline V gene. CDR3 sequence (DNA): TGTGCCAGTAAGGGGCGGGAGAACACCGGGGAGCTGTTTTTT. It specifies CASKGRENTGELFF.

This sequence joins TRBV11-3 and TRBJ2-1, with D possibly being TRBD2 (5 bases). The V end lost 1 base, the J end lost 4 bases, and 11 bases lay between the germline ends. CDR1 and CDR2 from the germline V gene are SGHNT and YENEEA. The CDR3 extends over 15 amino acids. CDR3 amino acids: CASSLGVGAYNEQFF. CDR3 nucleotides: TGTGCCAGCAGCTTAGGGGTGGGAGCTTACAATGAGCAGTTCTTC. Together with reference TRBV11-3 and TRBJ2-1, the CDR3 gives the full variable domain: EAGVVQSPRYKIIEKKQPVAFWCNPISGHNTLYWYLQNLGQGPELLIRYENEEAVDDSQLPKDRFSAERLKGVDSTLKIQPAELGDSAVYLCASSLGVGAYNEQFFGPGTRLTVL.

This clonotype was counted ten times or more. The chain employs TRBV5-5 and TRBJ1-4, with 7 bases identical to TRBD1. Germline loops: CDR1 SGHKS, CDR2 YYEKEE (reference sequence). Losses at the gene ends were 3 bases for V and 6 bases for J; bases not matched to a gene: 17. The CDR3 contains 18 residues. In DNA, the CDR3 is TGTGCCAGCAGCTCCCCTGGACAGGCTCTGAGGGTTGATGAAAAACTGTTTTTT. Protein sequence: CASSSPGQALRVDEKLFF.

V gene TRBV20-1 combines with J gene TRBJ1-1; D remains unclear. V lost 6 bases, J lost 1 base, and 9 bases lay in between. Germline assignment: CDR1 DFQATT and CDR2 SNEGSKA (reference sequence). CDR3 length: 12 amino acids. For the CDR3, the DNA is TGCAGTGCCAGGCGACAGAACACTGAAGCTTTCTTT. Translated, it gives CSARRQNTEAFF.

This clonotype was observed many times. The chain recombines TRBV5-1 with TRBJ2-1; 7 positions agree with TRBD2. Per germline, CDR1 SGHRS and CDR2 YFSETQ. The CDR3 totals 16 residues. Trimming at V came to 0 bases and at J to 3 bases, leaving 6 bases not matched to a gene. Here the CDR3 DNA reads TGCGCCAGCAGCTTGGGGGGCCTAGCGGACTACAATGAGCAGTTCTTC. Translating gives CASSLGGLADYNEQFF.

This clonotype came up many times. This chain connects TRBV12-3 or TRBV12-4 to TRBJ1-2; 7 bases align to TRBD1. This CDR3 has 14 amino acids. V shed 6 bases, J shed 8 bases, and the junction held 12 bases outside the gene matches. The CDR3 is CASSPQTGLGGYTF. The DNA for the CDR3 is TGTGCCAGCAGCCCTCAGACAGGGCTGGGAGGCTACACCTTC.